These 29 T cell receptor beta chains came from one sample sequenced in a study of blood T cell repertoires in COVID-19. Repertoires were generated with immunoSEQ multiplex PCR, while TCRdb's copy carries only in-frame clones and drops some. The sample has a few hundred thousand clones, approximately 88% seen once. The specimen was peripheral blood. These receptors originate from a woman aged 70 to 79 with COVID-19, enrolled during active disease.

The rearrangement uses TRBV28 and TRBJ1-1, with 8 bases that match TRBD1. The J segment lost 1 base and the V segment lost 8 bases, leaving 6 bases of the junction unmatched. Germline V gene lookup returns CDR1 MDHEN and CDR2 SYDVKM. This CDR3 has 14 amino acids. CDR3 protein: CASQPGTGNTEAFF. As DNA, the CDR3 is TGTGCCAGCCAACCCGGGACAGGGAACACTGAAGCTTTCTTT.

This sequence joins TRBV13 and TRBJ2-1; 12 bases are a match to TRBD2. This CDR3 spans 16 amino acids. Germline lookup yields CDR1 PRHDT and CDR2 FYEKMQ (reference sequence). V was clipped by 5 bases and J by 6 bases; unmatched bases: 8. This CDR3 is CASSPPTSGSGNEQFF. DNA for the CDR3: TGTGCCAGCAGCCCCCCGACTAGCGGGAGCGGCAATGAGCAGTTCTTC.

The chain recombines TRBV18 with TRBJ1-2, with D possibly being TRBD1 (6 bases). Between the trimmed V and J ends, which lost 2 bases and 8 bases, there was a span of 12 bases. The CDR3 covers 13 residues. Germline loops: CDR1 KGHSH, CDR2 LQKENI. CDR3: CASSPDQGSGYTF. CDR3 coding DNA: TGTGCCAGCTCACCAGATCAGGGGTCCGGCTACACCTTC.

This rearrangement joins TRBV19 to TRBJ2-1, with TRBD2 matching 11 bases. The CDR3 is 15 residues long. With V trimmed by 3 bases and J by 4 bases, 2 bases remained unmatched. Per germline, CDR1 LNHDA and CDR2 SQIVND (reference sequence). Here the CDR3 reads CASSMIAGGYNEQFF. The CDR3 bases are TGTGCCAGTAGTATGATAGCGGGGGGGTACAATGAGCAGTTCTTC.

CDR3 DNA sequence: TGTGCCAGCAGTTTTCGGACTAGCGGAACCTACGAGCAGTACTTC. Translated: CASSFRTSGTYEQYF. The chain has TRBV2 and TRBJ2-7, with 10 positions matching TRBD2. This CDR3 region has 15 residues. Per the germline V gene, CDR1 is SNHLY and CDR2 is FYNNEI. Trimming removed 5 bases from V and 2 bases from J; junction bases left unmatched: 6. Using reference TRBV2 and TRBJ2-7 for the parts outside the CDR3, the full variable domain is EPEVTQTPSHQVTQMGQEVILRCVPISNHLYFYWYRQILGQKVEFLVSFYNNEISEKSEIFDDQFSVERPDGSNFTLKIRSTKLEDSAMYFCASSFRTSGTYEQYFGPGTRLTVT.

J is TRBJ2-3 and V is TRBV11-3; 7 nucleotides align to TRBD2. With 6 bases clipped from V and 8 bases from J, the junction kept 5 bases outside the gene matches. This CDR3 contains 12 residues. CDR1 is SGHNT, CDR2 YENEEA, per germline. The CDR3 DNA reads as TGTGCCAGCAGTTCGGGCGGGGGTACGCAGTATTTT. This gives the protein CASSSGGGTQYF.

V usage is TRBV11-3 and J usage is TRBJ2-7; the D gene is possibly TRBD1 (5 bases). The V and J ends lost 7 bases and 1 base respectively, with 17 bases between them. CDR3 length: 15 amino acids. Germline values: CDR1 SGHNT, CDR2 YENEEA. The CDR3 DNA reads as TGTGCCAGCACCTTCACTTCGGACAATTCCTACGAGCAGTACTTC. Translating it yields CASTFTSDNSYEQYF.

The chain recombines TRBV27 with TRBJ2-7; the match to TRBD2 covers 15 bases. The V gene's germline CDR1 is MNHEY and CDR2 SMNVEV (reference sequence). Trimming cost V 5 bases and J 5 bases; bases outside gene matches: 13. This CDR3 region has 18 residues. The CDR3 loop is CASSTRTSGRAVVDEQYF. As DNA, the CDR3 is TGTGCCAGCAGTACCCGGACTAGCGGGAGGGCCGTGGTTGACGAGCAGTACTTC.

The chain links TRBV19 to TRBJ1-3; D is undetermined. The CDR3 extends over 13 amino acids. CDR1 and CDR2 (germline): LNHDA, SQIVND (reference sequence). The germline V and J ends were trimmed by 7 bases and 2 bases, with 9 bases remaining between them. Written as DNA, the CDR3 is TGTGCCAGTATACGAGGGACTGGAAACACCATATATTTT. Its protein is CASIRGTGNTIYF.

The CDR3 nucleotides are TGTGCCATCTTATGCAATGAGCAGTTCTTC. Residues: CAILCNEQFF. V and J are TRBV24-1 and TRBJ2-1, with D uncertain. Trimming removed 11 bases at V and 6 bases at J, with 7 bases between. Germline lookup yields CDR1 KGHDR and CDR2 SFDVKD. This CDR3 contains 10 residues.

The rearrangement links TRBV3-1 (or the pseudogene TRBV3-2) to TRBJ2-1, with a weak D call TRBD1 (6 bases). V lost 4 bases to trimming and J lost 5 bases, with 9 bases between them. The CDR3 loop spans 13 amino acids. CDR1 and CDR2 from the germline V gene are LGHDT and YNNKEL (reference sequence). CDR3 residues: CASSRGQNNEQFF. CDR3 in DNA: TGTGCCAGCAGCCGAGGACAGAACAATGAGCAGTTCTTC.

The chain has TRBV28 and TRBJ1-4; D is uncertain. Germline CDR1 MDHEN, CDR2 SYDVKM. With 8 bases removed from V and 8 bases from J, the gap between germline ends came to 9 bases. The CDR3 length is 11 residues. CDR3 protein: CASGSGEKLFF. The CDR3, as DNA: TGTGCCAGCGGAAGCGGGGAAAAACTGTTTTTT.

This rearrangement joins TRBV9 to TRBJ1-2; a possible D gene is TRBD1 (6 bases). Germline CDR1 reads SGDLS; CDR2 reads YYNGEE. Trimming took 0 bases from V and 3 from J, leaving 12 bases between them. The CDR3 spans 15 residues. CDR3 residues: CASSVAARGDYGYTF. CDR3 bases: TGTGCCAGCAGCGTAGCGGCCAGGGGCGACTATGGCTACACCTTC.

The chain combines TRBV5-1 with TRBJ2-2, with 9 positions matching TRBD1. The V gene's germline CDR1 is SGHRS and CDR2 YFSETQ. This CDR3 is built from 14 residues. Trimming took 4 bases from V and 5 from J; bases not matched to a gene: 3. CDR3 residues: CASSAGQGTGELFF. In DNA form, the CDR3 reads TGCGCCAGCAGCGCGGGACAGGGAACCGGGGAGCTGTTTTTT.

This clone was picked up one time. The V gene is TRBV18, the J gene TRBJ2-3; 7 nucleotides align to TRBD2. Germline loops: CDR1 KGHSH, CDR2 LQKENI. The CDR3 has 16 residues. Unmatched junction bases numbered 6, after V lost 3 bases and J lost 0 bases. Here the CDR3 reads CASSPGTTSSTDTQYF. The CDR3 coding sequence is TGTGCCAGCTCACCCGGGACTACCTCTAGCACAGATACGCAGTATTTT.

This chain joins TRBV7-3 and TRBJ2-2; the match to TRBD2 covers 9 bases. V lost 5 bases to trimming and J lost 4 bases; unmatched junction nucleotides: 11. The CDR3 is 17 residues long. Germline-derived CDR1 and CDR2 are SGHTA and FQGTGA. The CDR3 DNA sequence: TGTGCCAGCAGCCGACAGGCGGGAGGGCTTGTCACCGGGGAGCTGTTTTTT. It encodes CASSRQAGGLVTGELFF.

About this clone: The germline gene is not matched at one end of the junction; a read error may be the cause. The V and J genes are TRBV19 and TRBJ1-5; 9 nucleotides align to TRBD1. Per the germline V gene, CDR1 is LNHDA and CDR2 is SQIVND (reference sequence). This CDR3 has 15 residues. CDR3 coding DNA: TGTGCCAGTAGTCCCTCAACAGGGGGCAAGCAGCCCCAGCATTTT. Translation: CASSPSTGGKQPQHF.

This chain connects TRBV12-3 or TRBV12-4 to TRBJ2-5; a weak D match, TRBD2 (7 bases). There are 12 residues in the CDR3. V gave up 5 bases and J gave up 4 bases, with 8 bases separating them. The CDR3 nucleotides are TGTGCCAGCAGTGGGGGGGCAGAGACCCAGTACTTC. This codes for CASSGGAETQYF.

This clone appeared once. This chain joins TRBV5-4 and TRBJ2-3; the match to TRBD2 covers 12 bases. Germline CDR1 and CDR2: SGHNT and YYREEE (reference sequence). This CDR3 contains 18 residues. V lost 0 bases to trimming and J lost 8 bases; unmatched junction nucleotides: 13. The DNA of the CDR3 is TGTGCCAGCAGCTTGGCCGTGGGAACTAGCGGGAGGAGGGGTACGCAGTATTTT. Encoded protein: CASSLAVGTSGRRGTQYF.

The rearrangement links TRBV3-1 (or the pseudogene TRBV3-2) to TRBJ1-1, with TRBD1 as a possible D gene (6 bases). Germline loops: CDR1 LGHDT, CDR2 YNNKEL (reference sequence). V was shortened by 4 bases and J by 6 bases, with 9 bases between the two germline ends. This CDR3 region has 12 residues. CDR3 amino acids: CASSPTGSEAFF. CDR3 in DNA: TGTGCCAGCAGCCCGACAGGATCTGAAGCTTTCTTT.

V usage is TRBV6-5 and J usage is TRBJ1-2; weak D call: TRBD1 (5 bases). This CDR3 is built from 13 residues. The V end was cut by 5 bases, the J end by 6 bases, with 13 bases between. CDR1 is MNHEY, CDR2 SVGAGI, per germline. CDR3 nucleotide sequence: TGTGCCAGCAGTCGAGGGACTCAAAATGGCTACACCTTC. This codes for CASSRGTQNGYTF.

This chain joins TRBV7-2 and TRBJ1-6, with D possibly being TRBD1 (5 bases). V lost 6 bases and J lost 0, with 12 bases in between. CDR1 and CDR2 from the germline V gene are SGHTA and FQGNSA. CDR3 size: 16 residues. The CDR3 coding sequence is TGTGCCAGCAGGGGGGGGGATTACTCCTATAATTCACCCCTCCACTTT. Encoded protein: CASRGGDYSYNSPLHF.

The genes are TRBV3-1 (or the pseudogene TRBV3-2) and TRBJ1-3; D not certain. The CDR3 covers 12 residues. Trimming took 4 bases from V and 6 from J, leaving 7 bases between them. Germline CDR1 LGHDT, CDR2 YNNKEL (reference sequence). The CDR3 spells CASSPTANTIYF. The CDR3 DNA follows: TGTGCCAGCAGCCCTACAGCAAACACCATATATTTT.

The chain has TRBV6-1 and TRBJ1-3, with no clear D. The CDR3 has 14 residues. The germline CDR1 and CDR2 sequences are MNHNS and SASEGT. V shed 1 base and J shed 5 bases, with 9 bases lying between them. In DNA form, the CDR3 reads TGTGCCAGCAGTGAAGGGCCGGGGAGAAACACCATATATTTT. Protein sequence: CASSEGPGRNTIYF.

This rearrangement joins TRBV14 to TRBJ1-1; a weak D match, TRBD1 (5 bases). The CDR3 totals 15 residues. The V gene's germline CDR1 is SGHDN and CDR2 FVKESK. Trimming removed 1 base from V and 0 bases from J, with 9 bases in between. For the CDR3, the DNA is TGTGCCAGCAGCCAAGTTAAGGGGTTGAACACTGAAGCTTTCTTT. Translation: CASSQVKGLNTEAFF. Using reference TRBV14 and TRBJ1-1 for the parts outside the CDR3, the full variable domain is EAGVTQFPSHSVIEKGQTVTLRCDPISGHDNLYWYRRVMGKEIKFLLHFVKESKQDESGMPNNRFLAERTGGTYSTLKVQPAELEDSGVYFCASSQVKGLNTEAFFGQGTRLTVV.

The V and J genes are TRBV7-3 and TRBJ2-3, with 10 positions matching TRBD2. V was pared by 5 bases and J by 2 bases, with 7 bases of the junction left unmatched. Germline CDR1 SGHTA, CDR2 FQGTGA. This CDR3 has 16 amino acids. CDR3 bases: TGTGCCAGCAGCACTAACGGACTAGCGGACACAGATACGCAGTATTTT. Translated: CASSTNGLADTDTQYF.

This chain connects TRBV7-9 to TRBJ1-5, with D uncertain. The germline CDR1 and CDR2 sequences are SEHNR and FQNEAQ (reference sequence). The CDR3 totals 12 residues. V was pared by 6 bases and J by 3 bases, with 6 bases between. CDR3 nucleotide sequence: TGTGCCAGCAGTGTACTCAATCAGCCCCAGCATTTT. Translated, it gives CASSVLNQPQHF.

This sequence joins TRBV2 and TRBJ2-2, with a possible D match to TRBD1 (5 bases). The germline gives CDR1 SNHLY, CDR2 FYNNEI. V lost 4 bases and J lost 1, with 7 bases in between. CDR3 size: 14 residues. CDR3: CASSGQKNTGELFF. Here the CDR3 DNA reads TGTGCCAGCAGTGGACAGAAGAACACCGGGGAGCTGTTTTTT.

J is TRBJ2-7 and V is TRBV6-1; weak D call: TRBD1 (6 bases). The V gene lost 2 bases and the J gene lost 4 bases, with 12 bases spanning the gap. This CDR3 has 14 residues. Germline values: CDR1 MNHNS, CDR2 SASEGT. The CDR3 region has the DNA TGTGCCAGCAGTGAAAACAACAGGGAGTACGAGCAGTACTTC. It codes for CASSENNREYEQYF.